This TCR beta chain is from a study of immune characterization of retroperitoneal liposarcoma. Judged by abundance, this clonotype is medium-sized. TCRdb redid the calling of the PCR reads with MiXCR, one entry per CDR3 protein. This sample has some 10,000 distinct CDR3 sequences, with 37% found just once. The CDR3 extends over 12 amino acids. Germline CDR1 MNHNS, CDR2 SASEGT. The clonotype was recovered from a female donor with retroperitoneal liposarcoma. This chain links TRBV6-1 with TRBJ2-1; 7 nucleotides align to TRBD2. The DNA matches TRBJ2-7 better at its end, which makes the J call doubtful. Sequenced material: tumor tissue. The CDR3 DNA follows: TGTGCCAGCAGTAGTAGCGGGTACGAGCAGTACTTC. Its protein is CASSSSGYEQYF.